A single T cell receptor beta chain is shown here with its context. The antigen remains unidentified. One junction end does not reproduce the germline sequence, and a read error may be involved. This CDR3 is built from 13 residues. Libraries were made from TCR beta cDNA, and they carried unique molecular identifiers. Each batch of roughly 0.9 to 11 million T cells produced 400,000 to 650,000 cDNA molecules. One entry per CDR3 protein, called by TCRdb with MiXCR from the PCR reads. The sample consists of 450,000 to 700,000 distinct CDR3 sequences, about 40% of them appearing once. This sample is part of a study of post-analysis software for immune sequencing data. Study details: Recorded disease courses covered relapsing-remitting, secondary progressive and progressive-relapsing multiple sclerosis. Some patients had no subtype annotation. Findings of the study overall: Among a few TRBV segments more frequent in patients than controls were TRBV5-6, TRBV5-1 and TRBV20-1. Among multiple sclerosis patients, normalized Chao1 diversity was significantly below that of controls.

The sequencing input was blood. The sequence derives from a girl under 18 with multiple sclerosis. This chain uses TRBV12-3 or TRBV12-4 with TRBJ1-5, with no clear D. Here the CDR3 reads CTSSPRSNQPQHF. CDR3 coding DNA: TGTACCAGCAGCCCGAGGAGCAATCAGCCCCAGCATTTT.